The clone carrying this T cell receptor (beta chain) was detected only a few times. This entry is derived from a study of T cells in localized non-small cell lung cancer. The CDR3 has 16 residues. Per germline, CDR1 MDHEN and CDR2 SYDVKM. V lost 3 bases to trimming and J lost 6 bases, with 18 bases between them. Here immunoSEQ multiplex PCR was the method, and the copy in TCRdb shows in-frame clones only, minus some. The table lists about 11,000 clones, 65% to 90% of them singletons. The TCR originated in a female donor older than 55 with stage II lung adenocarcinoma. The V and J genes are TRBV28 and TRBJ2-1, with D unresolved. The source material was peripheral blood mononuclear cells, sampled before any cancer treatment. The CDR3, as DNA: TGTGCCAGCAGTTTTTTCCGGGCTCTATATAGCAATGAGCAGTTCTTC. Its translation: CASSFFRALYSNEQFF.